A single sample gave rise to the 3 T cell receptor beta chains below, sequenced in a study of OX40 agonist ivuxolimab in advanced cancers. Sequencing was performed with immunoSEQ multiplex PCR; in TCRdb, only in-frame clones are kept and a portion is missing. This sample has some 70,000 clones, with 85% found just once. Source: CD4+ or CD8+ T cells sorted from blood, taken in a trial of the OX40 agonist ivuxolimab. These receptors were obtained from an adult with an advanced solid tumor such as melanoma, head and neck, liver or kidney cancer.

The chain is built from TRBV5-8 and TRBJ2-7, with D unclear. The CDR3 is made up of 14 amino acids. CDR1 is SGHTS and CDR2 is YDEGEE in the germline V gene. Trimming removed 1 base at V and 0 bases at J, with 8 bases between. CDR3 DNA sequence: TGTGCCAGCAGCTTGTCCTGGGGCTCCTACGAGCAGTACTTC. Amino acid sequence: CASSLSWGSYEQYF.

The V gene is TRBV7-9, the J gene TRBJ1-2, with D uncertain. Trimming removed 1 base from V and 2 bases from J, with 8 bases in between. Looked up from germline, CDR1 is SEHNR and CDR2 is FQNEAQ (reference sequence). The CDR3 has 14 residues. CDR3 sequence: CASSLVARNYGYTF. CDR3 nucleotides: TGTGCCAGCAGCTTAGTGGCCAGAAACTATGGCTACACCTTC.

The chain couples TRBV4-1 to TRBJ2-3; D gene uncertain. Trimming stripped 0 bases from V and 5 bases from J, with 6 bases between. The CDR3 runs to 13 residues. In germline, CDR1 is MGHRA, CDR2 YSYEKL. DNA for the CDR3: TGCGCCAGCAGCCAAGATGAAAAAGATACGCAGTATTTT. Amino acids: CASSQDEKDTQYF.